These 19 T cell receptor beta chains were sequenced from one sample in a study of shared T cell receptors in the human thymus. The data were produced by immunoSEQ multiplex PCR, yet TCRdb's version contains in-frame clones alone and is incomplete. The data contain some 720,000 clones, 70% to 90% of them singletons. The sample was also reused in another study, on human thymus T cells.

Sequencing was carried out using thymocytes. Receptors were obtained from a boy younger than two with a congenital heart defect.

The chain couples TRBV9 to TRBJ2-1, with 12 positions matching TRBD2. The CDR3 has 17 residues. CDR1 and CDR2 from the germline V gene are SGDLS and YYNGEE. The trim removed 3 bases at V and 5 bases at J, leaving 9 bases unmatched. CDR3: CASSGWLAGGEDNEQFF. The CDR3 DNA reads as TGTGCCAGCAGCGGATGGCTAGCGGGAGGGGAAGACAATGAGCAGTTCTTC.

The chain combines TRBV9 with TRBJ2-1; D is perhaps TRBD1 (6 bases). Between the trimmed V and J ends, which lost 0 bases and 0 bases, there was a span of 10 bases. This CDR3 is 16 amino acids long. Germline lookup yields CDR1 SGDLS and CDR2 YYNGEE. CDR3 loop: CASSVGGGPSYNEQFF. The DNA of the CDR3 is TGTGCCAGCAGCGTAGGTGGGGGCCCCTCCTACAATGAGCAGTTCTTC.

The rearrangement uses TRBV4-2 and TRBJ2-1; a weak D match, TRBD1 (5 bases). Trimming shortened V by 0 bases and J by 8 bases, and 5 bases separated the two germline ends. The CDR3 consists of 12 residues. CDR1 LGHNA and CDR2 YNFKEQ come from the germline V gene. This CDR3 is CASSQEQDEQFF. CDR3 DNA sequence: TGTGCCAGCAGCCAAGAACAGGATGAGCAGTTCTTC.

The chain employs TRBV4-1 and TRBJ2-7, with no clear D. Trimming pared 0 bases from V and 2 bases from J, leaving 8 bases between. Germline CDR1 reads MGHRA; CDR2 reads YSYEKL. The CDR3 runs to 14 residues. The CDR3 nucleotides are TGCGCCAGCAGCCAAGATCTCCAGACCTACGAGCAGTACTTC. This encodes CASSQDLQTYEQYF.

The V and J genes are TRBV28 and TRBJ2-7; 8 nucleotides align to TRBD1. Germline trimming cut 6 bases from V and 6 bases from J; bases unmatched to any gene: 4. This CDR3 is built from 12 residues. Germline CDR1 reads MDHEN; CDR2 reads SYDVKM. The DNA of the CDR3 is TGTGCCAGCAGCACGGACAGGGCCGAGCAGTACTTC. The encoded protein is CASSTDRAEQYF.

CDR3 nucleotide sequence: TGCGCCAGCAGCCGGACCCTAGCGGGAGGGGGGAGAGAGACCCAGTACTTC. Translated, it gives CASSRTLAGGGRETQYF. The J gene is TRBJ2-5, the V gene TRBV5-1, with 12 bases that match TRBD2. The CDR3 has 17 amino acids. Germline values: CDR1 SGHRS, CDR2 YFSETQ. With V trimmed by 4 bases and J by 4 bases, 11 bases remained unmatched.

The J gene is TRBJ1-2, the V gene TRBV5-5; TRBD1 is a possible D gene (5 bases). The CDR3 sequence is 15 residues long. Germline V gene lookup returns CDR1 SGHKS and CDR2 YYEKEE (reference sequence). The V end lost 4 bases, the J end lost 5 bases, and 18 bases lay between the germline ends. The CDR3 region is CASSRFGTGKYGYTF. CDR3 sequence (DNA): TGTGCCAGCAGCCGTTTCGGCACAGGAAAATATGGCTACACCTTC.

This chain connects TRBV5-1 to TRBJ2-7; possibly TRBD2 for D (6 bases). This CDR3 comprises 15 residues. Trimming took off 4 bases at V and 0 bases at J, with 14 bases between the two ends. Germline V gives CDR1 SGHRS, CDR2 YFSETQ. The DNA of the CDR3 is TGCGCCAGCAGCCTTAGCTGGGGGGACTCCTACGAGCAGTACTTC. It specifies CASSLSWGDSYEQYF.

This sequence joins TRBV18 and TRBJ1-2; TRBD1 matches 9 bases. CDR3 size: 16 residues. J lost 3 bases, V lost 2 bases, and 7 bases had no gene match. CDR1 and CDR2 from the germline V gene are KGHSH and LQKENI. CDR3 in DNA: TGTGCCAGCTCACCAGTTAGTACAGGGGGCCACTATGGCTACACCTTC. It is translated as CASSPVSTGGHYGYTF.

V and J are TRBV5-5 and TRBJ2-7; D is perhaps TRBD2 (5 bases). CDR1 and CDR2 from the germline V gene are SGHKS and YYEKEE (reference sequence). Trimming stripped 2 bases from V and 2 bases from J, with 8 bases between. The CDR3 runs to 13 residues. The CDR3 DNA sequence: TGTGCCAGCAGCTTAGGACTCACCTACGAGCAGTACTTC. This encodes CASSLGLTYEQYF.

This clone showed up just once. The V and J genes are TRBV6-6 and TRBJ2-5, with a possible D match to TRBD1 (6 bases). Germline lookup yields CDR1 MNHNY and CDR2 SVGAGI (reference sequence). The CDR3 sequence is 14 residues long. Trimming shortened V by 7 bases and J by 5 bases, and 17 bases separated the two germline ends. The CDR3 sequence is CASTPGVSVETQYF. CDR3 bases: TGTGCCAGCACTCCAGGGGTATCCGTGGAGACCCAGTACTTC.

The rearrangement joins TRBV27 to TRBJ2-1; TRBD2 matches at 7 bases. There are 14 residues in the CDR3. Germline-derived CDR1 and CDR2 are MNHEY and SMNVEV (reference sequence). V lost 2 bases and J lost 9; bases outside the gene matches: 7. CDR3 bases: TGTGCCAGCAGTTTAGATCGGAGCGGGGCTGAGCAGTTCTTC. Residues: CASSLDRSGAEQFF.

The rearrangement joins TRBV14 to TRBJ2-7; TRBD2 aligns across 11 bases. Germline loops: CDR1 SGHDN, CDR2 FVKESK. Losses at the gene ends were 1 base for V and 5 bases for J; bases not matched to a gene: 22. The CDR3 extends over 21 amino acids. DNA of the CDR3: TGTGCCAGCAGCCAAGCCCCGGGACTAGCGGCCTACCGGACTGGTAACCACGAGCAGTACTTC. Its protein product is CASSQAPGLAAYRTGNHEQYF.

The gene calls are TRBV5-6 and TRBJ2-1, with 7 bases matching TRBD1. Germline V gene sequence: CDR1 SGHDT, CDR2 YYEEEE. This CDR3 has 16 residues. Losses at the gene ends were 3 bases for V and 8 bases for J; bases not matched to a gene: 14. The CDR3 region is CASSYLGTAPADEQFF. The CDR3 DNA is TGTGCCAGCAGCTACCTAGGGACAGCACCAGCGGATGAGCAGTTCTTC.

The chain employs TRBV5-6 and TRBJ2-1, with TRBD2 matching over 9 bases. Germline V lookup: CDR1 SGHDT, CDR2 YYEEEE. The J segment lost 10 bases and the V segment lost 2 bases, leaving 16 bases of the junction unmatched. This CDR3 is built from 17 residues. The CDR3 DNA is TGTGCCAGCAGCTTCCGGGGGGGAGCGGGAGGTGCATCGGAGCAGTTCTTC. Translated, it gives CASSFRGGAGGASEQFF.

This chain links TRBV15 with TRBJ2-2, with TRBD1 matching 8 bases. This CDR3 contains 18 residues. The V segment lost 3 bases and the J segment 3 bases; nucleotides outside the gene matches: 12. The germline CDR1 and CDR2 sequences are LNHNV and YYDKDF (reference sequence). The DNA for the CDR3 is TGTGCCACCAGCAGGAAGACCCGGACAGGGAGGTACACCGGGGAGCTGTTTTTT. Protein: CATSRKTRTGRYTGELFF.

The chain combines TRBV25-1 with TRBJ2-5; perhaps TRBD2 as D (7 bases). CDR1 MGHDK and CDR2 SYGVNS come from the germline V gene. Trimming pared 1 base from V and 5 bases from J, leaving 11 bases between. This CDR3 has 14 amino acids. This CDR3 is CASSEFGGAETQYF. As DNA, the CDR3 is TGTGCCAGCAGTGAATTTGGGGGGGCGGAGACCCAGTACTTC.

The chain recombines TRBV4-3 with TRBJ2-3; TRBD2 matches at 13 bases. Germline CDR1 LGHNA, CDR2 YSLEER. CDR3 size: 17 residues. Losses at the gene ends were 4 bases for V and 5 bases for J; bases not matched to a gene: 9. The CDR3 sequence: CASSPGLAGAPLDTQYF. The CDR3, as DNA: TGCGCCAGCAGCCCCGGACTAGCGGGAGCCCCCCTAGATACGCAGTATTTT.

The J gene is TRBJ2-1, the V gene TRBV29-1; 15 bases match TRBD2. Losses at the gene ends were 4 bases for V and 6 bases for J; bases not matched to a gene: 7. This CDR3 has 16 residues. CDR1 is SQVTM and CDR2 is ANQGSEA in the germline V gene. The CDR3 DNA reads TGCAGCGTTGTTGGACTAGCGGGAGGGCTCTTCAATGAGCAGTTCTTC. Its translation: CSVVGLAGGLFNEQFF.